This T cell receptor (beta chain) was retrieved from a study of beta chain features in type 1 diabetes. Study-level results: Highly expressing activated T cells could be over-counted with a cDNA template. Lower insertion and higher deletion counts appeared at VDJ junctions in type 1 diabetes patients.

In the case of this clone: Its antigen is unidentified.

The CDR3 spans 17 residues. J lost 5 bases, V lost 6 bases, and 11 bases had no gene match. Germline CDR1 is SGHTA and CDR2 is FQGNSA. Sequenced material consisted of expressed TCRB transcripts (all of the isolated RNA was reverse transcribed). Only in-frame clones appear in the TCRdb table, and some are missing; sequencing was by immunoSEQ multiplex PCR. The repertoire holds approximately 340,000 clones, with around 16% as singletons. This clonotype originated in a woman aged 18-35 years in good health. The sequencing sample was made of naive CD4+ T cells from blood. V is TRBV7-2 and J is TRBJ2-1, with 12 bases lining up with TRBD2. In DNA form, the CDR3 reads TGTGCCAGCAGTCACCGTCCGGGACTAGCGGGCCACAATGAGCAGTTCTTC. This translates into CASSHRPGLAGHNEQFF.